This TCR beta chain was obtained from a study of T cell changes during pregnancy in multiple sclerosis. This CDR3 is 14 amino acids long. Germline-derived CDR1 and CDR2 are SGHTA and FQGTGA. The germline V and J ends were trimmed by 4 bases and 4 bases, with 10 bases remaining between them. The repertoire was sequenced with immunoSEQ multiplex PCR; TCRdb's copy has only in-frame clones and lacks some. The sample shows 43,000 or so clones, more than 75% of them seen only once. The chain couples TRBV7-3 to TRBJ2-2; D is unresolved. The origin of this receptor is a female donor with multiple sclerosis, enrolled in a pregnancy study. The sample consisted of PBMCs (not recorded whether the cells were cultured). This CDR3 reads CASSSMDSTGELFF. The CDR3 DNA follows: TGTGCCAGCAGCTCCATGGATAGCACCGGGGAGCTGTTTTTT.